What follows is one T cell receptor beta chain and its context. Its target is unknown. The entry originates in a study of shared clonotypes between healthy human individuals. Generated by immunoSEQ multiplex PCR, the TCRdb table keeps only in-frame clones and is missing some. The table records approximately 2.4 million clones, roughly 95% of them present only once. General study findings and limits: Sequencing depth was predicted to influence how clonotypes are shared among donors. In this cohort, only blood was sampled, and tissue repertoires likely differ.

This receptor was obtained from a man aged 18 to 35 in good health. Sample: naive CD4+ T cells sorted from blood. Noted subset: CD45RA+ positively selected.

CDR3 sequence: CASSLNPSPSGEKLFF. In DNA form, the CDR3 reads TGTGCCAGCAGTCTAAACCCCTCTCCCTCGGGAGAAAAACTGTTTTTT. The chain couples TRBV27 to TRBJ1-4; no reliable D call. CDR3 length: 16 amino acids. V lost 5 bases and J 8 bases, leaving 21 bases between the germline ends. Germline CDR1 MNHEY, CDR2 SMNVEV (reference sequence).